Below are 3 T cell receptor beta chains sequenced from a single sample in a study of brain T cells in children with intractable seizures. Documented time point: blood from clinic visit 5 months post-surgery; TSC patient then seizure free. The protocol was immunoSEQ multiplex PCR, while the TCRdb copy is restricted to in-frame clones and leaves out a portion. Altogether hundreds of thousands of clones are present, approximately 93% being singletons, with the ten largest covering about 5.8%. The sample here was peripheral blood, taken roughly 5 months after surgery. Source of these receptors: a boy less than two years old with tuberous sclerosis and intractable seizures.

The chain links TRBV18 to TRBJ1-1; 8 bases are shared with TRBD1. V was pared by 4 bases and J by 4 bases, with 5 bases of the junction left unmatched. This CDR3 region has 14 residues. Germline lookup yields CDR1 KGHSH and CDR2 LQKENI. CDR3 nucleotide sequence: TGTGCCAGCTCACGGCAGGGGGCGGGCACTGAAGCTTTCTTT. Translation gives CASSRQGAGTEAFF. Full variable domain (rest looked up from reference TRBV18 and TRBJ1-1): NAGVMQNPRHLVRRRGQEARLRCSPMKGHSHVYWYRQLPEEGLKFMVYLQKENIIDESGMPKERFSAEFPKEGPSILRIQQVVRGDSAAYFCASSRQGAGTEAFFGQGTRLTVV.

This clone was counted a single time. The chain has TRBV6-1 and TRBJ2-3, with TRBD2 identical over 7 bases. The CDR3 is 16 residues long. Germline V gives CDR1 MNHNS, CDR2 SASEGT. V dropped 2 bases and J dropped 2; count of bases not matched to a gene: 7. CDR3 region: CASSEWGGKPTDTQYF. CDR3 sequence (DNA): TGTGCCAGCAGTGAATGGGGGGGGAAACCCACAGATACGCAGTATTTT.

This chain joins TRBV6-5 and TRBJ2-2; D is ambiguous. The V gene's germline CDR1 is MNHEY and CDR2 SVGAGI. This CDR3 contains 14 residues. The V end lost 6 bases, the J end lost 0 bases, and 8 bases lay between the germline ends. CDR3 in DNA: TGTGCCAGCAGGGCAACCACGAACACCGGGGAGCTGTTTTTT. This codes for CASRATTNTGELFF.